This TCR beta chain was recorded in a study of response to subunit inactivated influenza vaccine. Study observations and caveats: The authors put forward the suggestion that each seasonal influenza vaccination may bring in only a limited number of new T cells.

Germline values: CDR1 SGHVS, CDR2 FQNEAQ. The CDR3 extends over 13 amino acids. V was shortened by 4 bases and J by 3 bases, with 9 bases between the two germline ends. TCRdb fed the RT-PCR reads into MiXCR, producing one record per CDR3 protein. This sample has roughly 570,000 distinct CDR3 sequences, with 14% found just once. This clonotype was counted ten times or more. Antigen: not known. The chain recombines TRBV7-8 with TRBJ2-5; D may be TRBD2 (6 bases). The receptor was isolated from a man aged 50-60 years who received an inactivated influenza vaccine. The sequenced sample was PBMCs from blood, obtained 12 days after vaccination. The CDR3 sequence: CASSSGLEETQYF. The CDR3 DNA sequence: TGTGCCAGCAGCTCGGGACTCGAAGAGACCCAGTACTTC.